This is a list of T cell receptor beta chains from one sample in a study of OX40 agonist ivuxolimab in advanced cancers. Only in-frame clones appear in the TCRdb table, and some are missing; sequencing was by immunoSEQ multiplex PCR. Counted here are about 73,000 clones, 80% to 90% occurring once; the ten biggest clones make up roughly 0.51%. The sequencing used CD4+ or CD8+ T cells sorted from blood, collected in a trial of the OX40 agonist ivuxolimab. These receptors were obtained from an adult with an advanced solid tumor such as melanoma, head and neck, liver or kidney cancer. Both conserved end residues are part of each CDR3. D genes are given only for firm matches. A row's size may be missing; if present it is once, few, many or a size class.

NA	TRBD1	TRBJ1-5	TRBV7-9	TGTGCCAGCAGCGACGCGGGACAGGGATATCAGCCCCAGCATTTT	CASSDAGQGYQPQHF
once	NA	TRBJ1-3	TRBV9	TGTGCCAGCAGCTCTGCCCCCGGAAACACCATATATTTT	CASSSAPGNTIYF
NA	NA	TRBJ1-2	TRBV28	TGTGCTTCCGGGGGGGAATATGGCTACACCTTC	CASGGEYGYTF
NA	NA	TRBJ2-7	TRBV28	TGTGCCAGCTCTATGAAGGGGGCCTACGAGCAGTACTTC	CASSMKGAYEQYF
NA	TRBD1	TRBJ1-2	TRBV5-4	TGTGCCAGCAGCACCGGGACAGGGTCCGGCTATGGCTACACCTTC	CASSTGTGSGYGYTF
NA	NA	TRBJ1-1	TRBV10-3	TGTGCCATCAGTGAGGGCAGGGGTCAGAACACTGAAGCTTTCTTT	CAISEGRGQNTEAFF
NA	TRBD1	TRBJ1-1	TRBV6-1	TGTGCCAGCAGCAGACAGGGGTTGACCACTGAAGCTTTCTTT	CASSRQGLTTEAFF
NA	NA	TRBJ2-6	TRBV27	TGTGCCAGCAGTTTCTTACGTCCCGGGACGGGGTCTGGGGCCAACGTCCTGACTTTC	CASSFLRPGTGSGANVLTF
NA	TRBD1	TRBJ1-1	TRBV28	TGTGCCAGCAGGTTGGGTACAGGGGTGAACACTGAAGCTTTCTTT	CASRLGTGVNTEAFF
NA	NA	TRBJ1-4	TRBV4-1	TGCGCCAGCAGCCAAGATGGAGCAGGGGCTTCAACTAATGAAAAACTGTTTTTT	CASSQDGAGASTNEKLFF
NA	TRBD2	TRBJ2-1	TRBV6-1	TGTGCCAGCAGTGAAGAGCTAGCGGGAAGGGCGGAGCAGTTCTTC	CASSEELAGRAEQFF
NA	NA	TRBJ2-5	TRBV15	TGTGCCACCAGCAGAGATCCGGGGGAGACCCAGTACTTC	CATSRDPGETQYF
NA	TRBD2	TRBJ2-3	TRBV7-3	TGTGCCAGCAGCTTGGTCGGCGGGAGGGTTTTGGATACGCAGTATTTT	CASSLVGGRVLDTQYF
NA	NA	TRBJ2-1	TRBV10-2	TGCGCCAGCAGAGCACCTACGGACAATGAGCAGTTCTTC	CASRAPTDNEQFF
NA	NA	TRBJ1-2	TRBV19	TGTGCCAGTAGTATCGTGGGAAATGGCTACACCTTC	CASSIVGNGYTF
NA	TRBD1	TRBJ2-7	TRBV6-6	TGTGCCAGCACGGGGACAGGGTACTACGAGCAGTACTTC	CASTGTGYYEQYF
NA	TRBD1	TRBJ2-1	TRBV5-1	TGCGCCAGCAGCTTGGCCGGACAGGTTAGCTCCTACAATGAGCAGTTCTTC	CASSLAGQVSSYNEQFF
NA	NA	TRBJ2-3	TRBV6-4	TGTGCCAGCAGAAGCGATACGCAGTATTTT	CASRSDTQYF
NA	NA	TRBJ1-3	TRBV2	TGTGCCAGCAGTGGTTTAGCCTCTGGAAACACCATATATTTT	CASSGLASGNTIYF
NA	TRBD2	TRBJ2-7	TRBV10-3	TGTGCCATCAGTGTTAACAGCGGGAGTGTCTACGAGCAGTACTTC	CAISVNSGSVYEQYF
NA	NA	TRBJ1-4	TRBV9	TGTGCCAGCAGCCCGTGGGGGACTAATGAAAAACTGTTTTTT	CASSPWGTNEKLFF
NA	TRBD1	TRBJ2-3	TRBV7-2	TGTGCCAGCAGCAGGGACAGGCATACGCAGTATTTT	CASSRDRHTQYF
NA	NA	TRBJ2-2	TRBV9	TGTGCCAGCAGCGTCAGGGGGGGGAACACCGGGGAGCTGTTTTTT	CASSVRGGNTGELFF
NA	NA	TRBJ1-1	TRBV20-1	TGCAGTGCTTCCGCCCTAGGGGAAGCTTTCTTT	CSASALGEAFF
NA	NA	TRBJ2-6	TRBV12-5	TGTGCTAGTGGAACGAGTCCTCCACGGGGTGGGGCCAACGTCCTGACTTTC	CASGTSPPRGGANVLTF
once	NA	TRBJ1-2	TRBV6-6	TGTGCCAGCAGTGGCCGGGACAACTATGGCTACACCTTC	CASSGRDNYGYTF
NA	TRBD2	TRBJ2-2	TRBV4-1	TGCGCCAGCAGCCAAGAAAGACTAGCGGCTAAGGGAACCAACACCGGGGAGCTGTTTTTT	CASSQERLAAKGTNTGELFF
NA	NA	TRBJ2-3	TRBV5-1	TGCGCCAGCAGCCCCCTAACAGGAGATACGCAGTATTTT	CASSPLTGDTQYF
NA	NA	TRBJ2-7	TRBV5-4	TGTGCCAGCAGCCCCCCGACCGGGACGACCGAGCAGTACTTC	CASSPPTGTTEQYF
NA	TRBD2	TRBJ2-5	TRBV4-1	TGCGCCAGCAGCCAAGATGGACTAGAAGAGACCCAGTACTTC	CASSQDGLEETQYF
few	NA	TRBJ1-1	TRBV6-5	TGTGCCAGCAGTTACCGCACAGGGGAAGCTTTCTTT	CASSYRTGEAFF
NA	TRBD2	TRBJ2-1	TRBV4-2	TGTGCCAGCAGCCAAGTGGGAATCGGGAGGGAGTACAATGAGCAGTTCTTC	CASSQVGIGREYNEQFF
NA	TRBD1	TRBJ1-5	TRBV2	TGTGCCAGCAGGGAACAGGGGGCTAGCAATCAGCCCCAGCATTTT	CASREQGASNQPQHF
NA	NA	TRBJ1-5	TRBV4-1	TGCGCCAGCAGCCAAGATGGGGATCAGCCCCAGCATTTT	CASSQDGDQPQHF
once	NA	TRBJ2-7	TRBV11-2	TGTGCCAGCAGCTCCCGTGGAGGGGGCATGAACGAGCAGTACTTC	CASSSRGGGMNEQYF
once	NA	TRBJ2-7	TRBV6-1	TGTGCCAGCTCTGGGAACCTAAACAGAAGGGAGCAGTACTTC	CASSGNLNRREQYF
few	NA	TRBJ2-5	TRBV11-2	TGTGCCAGCAGCTTTAGACGGCAAGAGACCCAGTACTTC	CASSFRRQETQYF
NA	NA	TRBJ1-5	TRBV21-1	TGTGCCAGGACTTACGGGGTTGGGCCCCAGCATTTT	CARTYGVGPQHF
NA	NA	TRBJ2-7	TRBV11-3	TGTGCCAGCAGCTTCGCCTCAGGGTCGTCCTACGAGCAGTACTTC	CASSFASGSSYEQYF
NA	TRBD2	TRBJ2-3	TRBV29-1	TGCAGCGTTGAGGGGGGGGTAGCTACGCAGTATTTT	CSVEGGVATQYF